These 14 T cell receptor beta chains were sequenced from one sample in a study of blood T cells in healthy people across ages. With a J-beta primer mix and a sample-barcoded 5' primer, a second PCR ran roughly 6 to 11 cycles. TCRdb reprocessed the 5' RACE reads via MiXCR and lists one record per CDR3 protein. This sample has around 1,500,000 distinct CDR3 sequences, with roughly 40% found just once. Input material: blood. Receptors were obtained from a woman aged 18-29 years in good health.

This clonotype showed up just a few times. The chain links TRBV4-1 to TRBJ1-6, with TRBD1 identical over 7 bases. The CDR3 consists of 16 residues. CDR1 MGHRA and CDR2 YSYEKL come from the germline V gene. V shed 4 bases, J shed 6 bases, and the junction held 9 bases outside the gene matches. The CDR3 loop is CASSLSFGTANSPLHF. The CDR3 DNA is TGCGCCAGCAGCCTTTCCTTCGGGACAGCTAATTCACCCCTCCACTTT.

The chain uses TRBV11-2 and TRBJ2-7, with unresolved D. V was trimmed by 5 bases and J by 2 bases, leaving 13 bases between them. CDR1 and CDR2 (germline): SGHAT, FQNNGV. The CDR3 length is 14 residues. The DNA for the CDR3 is TGTGCCAGCAGCCCCCCCTCGGAGCCCTACGAGCAGTACTTC. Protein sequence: CASSPPSEPYEQYF.

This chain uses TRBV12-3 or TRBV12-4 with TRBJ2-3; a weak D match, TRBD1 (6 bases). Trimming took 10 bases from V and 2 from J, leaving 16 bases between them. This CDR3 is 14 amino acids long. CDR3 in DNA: TGTGCCACCCAGGGGATGCTGATCACAGATACGCAGTATTTT. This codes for CATQGMLITDTQYF.

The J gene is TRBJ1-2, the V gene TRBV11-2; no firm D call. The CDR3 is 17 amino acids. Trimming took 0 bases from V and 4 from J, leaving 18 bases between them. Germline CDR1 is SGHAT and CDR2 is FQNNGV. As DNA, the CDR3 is TGTGCCAGCAGCTTAGAAGAAGTGAGGGCGCTGGGCTATGGCTACACCTTC. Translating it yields CASSLEEVRALGYGYTF.

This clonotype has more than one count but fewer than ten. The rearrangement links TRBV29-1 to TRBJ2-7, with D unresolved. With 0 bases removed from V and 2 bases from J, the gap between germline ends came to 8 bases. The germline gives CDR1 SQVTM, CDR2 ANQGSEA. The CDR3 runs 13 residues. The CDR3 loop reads CSVEDTVPYEQYF. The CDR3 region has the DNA TGCAGCGTTGAAGATACGGTTCCCTACGAGCAGTACTTC.

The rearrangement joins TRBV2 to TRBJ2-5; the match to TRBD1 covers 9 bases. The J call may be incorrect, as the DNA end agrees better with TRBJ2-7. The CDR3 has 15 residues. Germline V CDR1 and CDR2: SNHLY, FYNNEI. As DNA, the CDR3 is TGTGCCAGCAGCGCTACAGGGGGCTCGGTCTACGAGCAGTACTTC. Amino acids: CASSATGGSVYEQYF.

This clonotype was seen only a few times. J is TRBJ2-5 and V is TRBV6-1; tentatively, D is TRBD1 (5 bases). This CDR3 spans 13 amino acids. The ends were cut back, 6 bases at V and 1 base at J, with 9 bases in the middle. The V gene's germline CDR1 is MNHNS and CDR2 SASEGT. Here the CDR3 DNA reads TGTGCCAGCAGGTGGGGCACCCAAGAGACCCAGTACTTC. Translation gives CASRWGTQETQYF.

The CDR3 DNA is TGCAGTGCTAGTACAGAATCTCATAACTATGGCTACACCTTC. This encodes CSASTESHNYGYTF. The chain recombines TRBV20-1 with TRBJ1-2, with D unresolved. CDR3 length: 14 residues. Germline loops: CDR1 DFQATT, CDR2 SNEGSKA (reference sequence). V was cut by 3 bases and J by 1 base, with 12 bases left in between.

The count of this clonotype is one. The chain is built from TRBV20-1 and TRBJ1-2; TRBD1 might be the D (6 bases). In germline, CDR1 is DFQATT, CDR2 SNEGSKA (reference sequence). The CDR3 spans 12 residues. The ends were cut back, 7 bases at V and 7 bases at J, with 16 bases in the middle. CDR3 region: CSEAPGGIGYTF. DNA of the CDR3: TGCAGTGAAGCCCCCGGGGGCATTGGCTACACCTTC.

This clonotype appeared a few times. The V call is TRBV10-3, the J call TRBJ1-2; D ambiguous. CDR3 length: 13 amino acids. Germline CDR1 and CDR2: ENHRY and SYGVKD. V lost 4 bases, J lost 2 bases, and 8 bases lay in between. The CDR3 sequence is CAISVGLNYGYTF. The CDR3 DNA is TGTGCCATCAGTGTAGGATTGAACTATGGCTACACCTTC.

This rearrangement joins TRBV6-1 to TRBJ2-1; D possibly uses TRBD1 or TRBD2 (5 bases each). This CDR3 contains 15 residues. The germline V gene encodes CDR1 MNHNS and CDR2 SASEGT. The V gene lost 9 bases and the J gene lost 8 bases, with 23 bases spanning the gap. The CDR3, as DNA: TGTGCCAGTTATACTGCAGGGAGTGGGCGCGATGAGCAGTTCTTC. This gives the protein CASYTAGSGRDEQFF.

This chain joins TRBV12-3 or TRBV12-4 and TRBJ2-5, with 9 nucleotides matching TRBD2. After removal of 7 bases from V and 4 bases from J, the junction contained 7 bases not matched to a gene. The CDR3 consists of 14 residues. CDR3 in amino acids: CASTIAGGGETQYF. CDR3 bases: TGTGCCAGCACAATTGCGGGAGGGGGAGAGACCCAGTACTTC.

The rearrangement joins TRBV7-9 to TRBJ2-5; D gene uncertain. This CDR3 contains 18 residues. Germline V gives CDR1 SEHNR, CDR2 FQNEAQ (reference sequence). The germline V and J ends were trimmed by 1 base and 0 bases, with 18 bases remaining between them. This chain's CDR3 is CASSLERSRVSNQETQYF. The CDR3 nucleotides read TGTGCCAGCAGCTTAGAAAGGAGTAGAGTCTCCAACCAAGAGACCCAGTACTTC.

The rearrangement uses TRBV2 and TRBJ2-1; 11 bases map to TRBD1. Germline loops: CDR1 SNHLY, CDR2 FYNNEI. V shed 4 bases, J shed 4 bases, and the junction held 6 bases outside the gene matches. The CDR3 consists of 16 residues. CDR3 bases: TGTGCCAGCAGTGTCCAAGGGACAGGGGGGTACAATGAGCAGTTCTTC. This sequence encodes CASSVQGTGGYNEQFF.